This T cell receptor beta chain was documented in a study of spatial heterogeneity in lung cancer. The time point: sample taken at primary tumor resection. Unsorted whole RNA samples from tumor, nontumor lung or frozen PBMC were sequenced. This clonotype was seen a handful of times. A library prepared for alpha chains yielded this beta chain as an off-target read; its size is of little meaning. Trimming took off 4 bases at V and 2 bases at J, with 10 bases between the two ends. The CDR3 extends over 14 amino acids. TCRdb re-derived calls from the 5' RACE reads in MiXCR, one entry per CDR3 protein. This table holds about 4,100 distinct CDR3 sequences, 50% to 65% found once.

V is TRBV12-3 or TRBV12-4 and J is TRBJ2-3, with D unclear. The specimen comprised PBMCs, sampled at surgery. This clonotype originated in a female donor with early-stage non-small cell lung cancer. The CDR3, as DNA: TGTGCCAGCAGTTACCCCCCTACCACAGATACGCAGTATTTT. Translation: CASSYPPTTDTQYF.